This T cell receptor beta chain was identified in a study of OX40 agonist ivuxolimab in advanced cancers. Study-wide background: The patients received agonistic anti-OX40 (CD134) antibody ivuxolimab. With a range of roughly 23 to 90, age averaged about 58 years, and about 83% were male.

Study outcomes and limitations: Nonresponders included some who also had low normalized T-cell clonal expansion. At doses 0.1 to 3.0 mg/kg, CD4+ and CD8+ clones expanded.

The CDR3 extends over 14 amino acids. Between the trimmed V and J ends, which lost 5 bases and 3 bases, there was a span of 17 bases. CDR1 and CDR2 (germline): GTSNPN, SVGIG (reference sequence). Concerning this clone itself: Its specificity is not known.

The repertoire was sequenced with immunoSEQ multiplex PCR; TCRdb's copy has only in-frame clones and lacks some. The table includes roughly 51,000 clones, 70% to 90% detected once. The sample was CD4+ or CD8+ T cells sorted from blood, taken in a trial of the OX40 agonist ivuxolimab. The origin of this receptor is an adult with an advanced solid tumor such as melanoma, head and neck, liver or kidney cancer. The chain links TRBV30 to TRBJ2-7; D is perhaps TRBD1 (5 bases). The CDR3 here is CAWVGHRSGYEQYF. CDR3 in DNA: TGTGCCTGGGTGGGGCACCGGTCCGGCTACGAGCAGTACTTC.